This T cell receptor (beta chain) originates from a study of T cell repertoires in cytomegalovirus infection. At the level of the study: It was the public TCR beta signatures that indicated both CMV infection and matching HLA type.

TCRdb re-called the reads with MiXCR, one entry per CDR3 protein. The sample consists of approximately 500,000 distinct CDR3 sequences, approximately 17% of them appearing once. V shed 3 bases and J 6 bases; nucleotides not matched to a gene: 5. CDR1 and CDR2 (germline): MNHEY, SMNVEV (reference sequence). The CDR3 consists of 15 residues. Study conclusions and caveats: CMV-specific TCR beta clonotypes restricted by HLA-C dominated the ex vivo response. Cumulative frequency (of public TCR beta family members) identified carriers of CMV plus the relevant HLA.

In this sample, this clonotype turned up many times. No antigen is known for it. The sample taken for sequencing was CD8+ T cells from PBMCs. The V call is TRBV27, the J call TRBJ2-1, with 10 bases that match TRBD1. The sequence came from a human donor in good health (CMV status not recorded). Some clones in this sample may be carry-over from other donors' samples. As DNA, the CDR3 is TGTGCCAGCAGTTTCCCGGGACAGGGGTCCAATGAGCAGTTCTTC. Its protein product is CASSFPGQGSNEQFF.